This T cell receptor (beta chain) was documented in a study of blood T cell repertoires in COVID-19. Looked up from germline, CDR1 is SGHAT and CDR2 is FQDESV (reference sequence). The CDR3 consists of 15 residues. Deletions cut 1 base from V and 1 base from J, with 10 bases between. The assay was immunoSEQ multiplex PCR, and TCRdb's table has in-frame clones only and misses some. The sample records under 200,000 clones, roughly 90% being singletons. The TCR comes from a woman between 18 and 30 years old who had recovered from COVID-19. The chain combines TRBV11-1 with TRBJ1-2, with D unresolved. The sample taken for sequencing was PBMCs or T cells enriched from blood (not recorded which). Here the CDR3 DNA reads TGTGCCAGCAGCTTAGGCGGAGGCTTTAACTATGGCTACACCTTC. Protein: CASSLGGGFNYGYTF.